This note documents a single T cell receptor (beta chain) sequence. The authors extracted RNA and reverse transcribed it into cDNA as the sequencing template. Repertoires were generated with immunoSEQ multiplex PCR, while TCRdb's copy carries only in-frame clones and drops some. The data hold about 190,000 clones, with 45% to 75% observed a single time. This entry comes from a study of CD8+ T cells in alopecia areata. Treatment denoted: oral pan-JAK inhibitor, 5-10 mg twice daily. This sequence originates from a human donor with alopecia areata. The sequenced sample was CD4+ T cells sorted from blood, obtained at week 4, from a patient treated with tofacitinib.

The CDR3, as DNA: TGCAGCGTTGGGACAGGGGCAGATACGCAGTATTTT. This translates into CSVGTGADTQYF. The V call is TRBV29-1, the J call TRBJ2-3, with 9 bases aligning to TRBD1. Trimming removed 4 bases from V and 4 bases from J; junction bases left unmatched: 0. Looked up from germline, CDR1 is SQVTM and CDR2 is ANQGSEA. This CDR3 is 12 amino acids long.